This record looks at one TCR beta chain sequence and its context. Its antigen specificity is not known. Per-nucleotide qualities are absent, and no much larger clonotype sits a single base away. The source of the sample is a study of blood T cell repertoires in COVID-19 (dated by TCRdb to about 2020). Some background on the complete study: Collaborator samples came from the United States, Italy and Spain and covered acute and convalescent phases of COVID-19. The dataset comprised deeply sampled blood TCRbeta repertoires from subjects exposed to, actively infected with, or recovered from COVID-19. The material from the prospective study consisted of cDNA or gDNA derived from T cells, B-cell-depleted T cells, or PBMCs. A freely available public database, intended as a resource for researchers studying the immune response to SARS-CoV-2, is where the repertoires were released. The samples were drawn from the first 160 participants of the ongoing ImmuneRACE study and from roughly 1,300 subjects provided by 6 global collaborators. Nearly every sample came with metadata listing a de-identified subject ID, COVID-19 status, age in years and sex. Where available, HLA class I and class II types were taken from metadata supplied by the sample provider and were not determined by assay-based typing.

TCRbeta CDR3 regions were amplified from genomic DNA by means of the immunoSEQ Assay, a bias-controlled multiplex PCR. The original pipeline was this. Nucleated cell counts per sample were estimated from amplification of reference gene primers within the assay. To quantify the absolute abundance of each unique TCRbeta CDR3 rearrangement, sequence reads were collapsed and filtered. For each sample, productive Simpson clonality was calculated as the square root of Simpson's diversity index over productive rearrangements. TCRdb holds this immuneACCESS table with in-frame rearrangements only. Some clones are missing; in checked studies, unresolved V genes explain under half, and the rest has no known cause. V, J and clone size derive from that table, while D and trimming were established from the DNA sequence. Here the sample has 90,000 to 120,000 clones; roughly 84% occur a single time. Of the sample, roughly 4.6% is held by the ten largest clones.

Paper-wide results and their limitations: Clinical and demographic metadata were provided uncurated, with the amount varying by source and participant.

The germline V gene encodes CDR1 SGHVS and CDR2 FNYEAQ. Unmatched junction bases come to 6, with V trimmed by 5 bases and J by 4 bases. From the cysteine up to the phenylalanine, the CDR3 has a length of 14 residues. The sequence is cut down to CDR3 DNA, 42 bases in frame from base 1. The collaborating institutions used their own protocols to collect whole blood in K2EDTA tubes. Collaborator samples were shipped for TCRbeta analysis as frozen whole blood, isolated PBMCs, or DNA extracted from either sample type. This sequence originates from a human donor in a cohort sampled during active COVID-19. What was sequenced was peripheral blood. The chain is assembled from TRBV7-6 and TRBJ2-5, with 8 bases aligning to TRBD2. The CDR3 has the sequence CASSRSGILETQYF. The DNA is TGTGCCAGCAGCCGTAGCGGGATATTAGAGACCCAGTACTTC.